The T cell receptor (beta chain) under discussion was sequenced for a study of T cells in Graves' hyperthyroidism and ophthalmopathy (dated by TCRdb to between 2019 and 2020). Background for the entire study: Peripheral blood was sampled at the time of initial diagnosis, prior to any treatment. To identify distinguishing TCR V-J signatures, a discovery cohort of about 95 patients was used, comprising 43 with Graves' ophthalmopathy and about 59 with stable Graves' hyperthyroidism. An independent validation cohort of 18 to 20 hyperthyroidism patients and 17 patients who later progressed to ophthalmopathy tested prospective prediction of ophthalmopathy. For training and testing, the 100 or so patients in the discovery cohort were randomly divided in a 7:3 ratio. Thyroid tissue and blood T-cell repertoires from roughly six Graves' hyperthyroidism patients were also compared in the study. Once sampling was done, hyperthyroidism patients were given methimazole at a starting dose of 30 mg daily, whereas ophthalmopathy patients were given high-dose intravenous methylprednisolone. The paper reports TCR Vbeta CDR3 sequencing of over 130 peripheral blood samples: approximately 43 ophthalmopathy, around 80 hyperthyroidism and 17 progressor patients. Results and caveats for the whole study, not just this receptor: Ophthalmopathy was separated from stable hyperthyroidism by a 13 V-J signature model, with approximately 89% sensitivity and around 81% specificity obtained in cross-validation and 80%/75% obtained in testing. Blood samples also contained most of the expanded thyroid clonotypes (frequency above 0.001), which suggests that blood repertoires may reflect thyroid immune responses. Sample size was not statistically predetermined, and blinding of investigators to group allocation was not performed. In validation, the model predicted progression to ophthalmopathy with 60% to 71% sensitivity and 72% to 85% specificity, a median of 6.5 months before onset.

In the ophthalmopathy patients, disease was moderately to severely active, with a Clinical Activity Score of 3 or more, a NOSPECS grade of 4 or more, and a duration of less than 3 months. The study excluded patients with uncontrolled infections, other autoimmune diseases, pregnancy or lactation. Diagnoses relied on clinical symptoms, serum thyroxine and TRAb, thyroid ultrasound and orbital computed tomography. PBMCs were separated from roughly 9.6 ml of fresh peripheral blood using Ficoll-Paque density gradient centrifugation. Trizol reagent was used to extract total RNA, and RNA quality was then checked on an Agilent 2100 Bioanalyzer. This clonotype came up many times. This receptor's antigen is unknown. Per-base qualities were not stored, and no clone one base away is much larger. Amplification of TCR beta CDR3 regions was carried out from RNA transcripts. For the first round of RT-PCR on the TCR CDR3, the HTBI primer set was used together with the Qiagen OneStep RT-PCR kit. Libraries were constructed in a second round of multiplex PCR, after which size selection and purification were performed. The libraries were sequenced on an Illumina HiSeq2000 using paired-end 100 bp reads. The study's own analysis went as follows. Raw data were processed with SOAPnuke, discarding reads with adapters, uncalled bases, mean Phred below 15, or no exact constant-primer or identifier match. COPE v1.2.5 was used to merge high-quality paired reads, and clonotypes were defined as unique nucleotide sequences. Clonotypes were aligned to IMGT TRBV, TRBD and TRBJ reference segments using MiTCR v1.1. Only V-J combinations with frequency above 0.0001, covering about 99% of repertoires, were analysed. The TCS score was defined as F50 (clonal expansion) divided by E x V (chaos), with BLOSUM62-based TCRdist calculated between CDR3 peptides within each V-J. Welch's t-statistics and random forest reduced 450 to 600 V-J features to about 12, which were used in a naive Bayes classifier (R e1071). Using fastp trimming at Q25 and MiXCR clonotype assembly, TCRdb reanalyzed the public sequencing data and kept in-frame beta chains. All rows with the same CDR3 protein become a single entry with the most common DNA and genes. These V and J calls rely on TCRdb rather than the paper's analysis. The sample table shows 500,000 to 650,000 distinct CDR3 sequences, and more than 12% are seen once. Approximately 12% of the sample belongs to the ten largest clones.

Looking up the germline V gene yields CDR1 SGDLS and CDR2 YYNGEE. From the cysteine up to the phenylalanine, the CDR3 has a length of 15 residues. The sequence is cut down to CDR3 DNA, 45 bases in frame from base 1. V is clipped by 3 bases and J by 4 bases, and the sequence between their germline boundaries is 17 bases long. The clonotype was recovered from a woman between 50 and 59 years old with Graves' ophthalmopathy. This sequence uses TRBV9 and TRBJ2-7; the D segment cannot be called with confidence. The material sequenced was blood. The DNA sequence is TGTGCCAGCAGCGCCGACCCGGGTGCGCGTTACGAGCAGTACTTC. The resulting protein is CASSADPGARYEQYF.